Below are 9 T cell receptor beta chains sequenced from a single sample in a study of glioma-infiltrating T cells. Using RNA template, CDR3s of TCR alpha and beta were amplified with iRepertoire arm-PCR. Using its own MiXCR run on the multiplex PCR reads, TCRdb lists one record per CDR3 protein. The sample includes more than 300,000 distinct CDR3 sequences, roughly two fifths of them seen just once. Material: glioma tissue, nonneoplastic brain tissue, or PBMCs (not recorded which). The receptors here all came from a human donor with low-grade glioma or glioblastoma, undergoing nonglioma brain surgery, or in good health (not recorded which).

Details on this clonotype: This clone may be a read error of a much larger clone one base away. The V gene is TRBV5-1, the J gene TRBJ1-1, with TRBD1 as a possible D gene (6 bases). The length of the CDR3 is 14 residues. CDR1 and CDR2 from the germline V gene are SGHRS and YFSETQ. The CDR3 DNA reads TGCGCCAGCAGCTTCCAGGGGTTCAACACTGAAACTTTCTTT. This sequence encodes CASSFQGFNTETFF.

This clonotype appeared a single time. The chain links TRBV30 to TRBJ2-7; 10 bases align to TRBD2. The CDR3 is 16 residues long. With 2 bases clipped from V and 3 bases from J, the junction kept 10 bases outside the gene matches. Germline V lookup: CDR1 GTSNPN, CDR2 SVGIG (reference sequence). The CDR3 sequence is CAWSRGLAYSGYEQYF. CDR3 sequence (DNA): TGTGCCTGGAGTAGGGGACTAGCGTATTCGGGCTACGAGCAGTACTTC. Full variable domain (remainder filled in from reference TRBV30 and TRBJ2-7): SQTIHQWPATLVQPVGSPLSLECTVEGTSNPNLYWYRQAAGRGLQLLFYSVGIGQISSEVPQNLSASRPQDRQFILSSKKLLLSDSGFYLCAWSRGLAYSGYEQYFGPGTRLTVT.

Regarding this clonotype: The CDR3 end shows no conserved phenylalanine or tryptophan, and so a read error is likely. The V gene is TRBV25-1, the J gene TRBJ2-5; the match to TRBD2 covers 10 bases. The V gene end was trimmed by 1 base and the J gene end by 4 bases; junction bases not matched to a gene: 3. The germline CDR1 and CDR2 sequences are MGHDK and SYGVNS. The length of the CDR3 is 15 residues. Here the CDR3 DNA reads TGTGCCAGCAGTGAATTTCTAGCGGGAGTAGAGACCCAGTACCTC. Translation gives CASSEFLAGVETQYL.

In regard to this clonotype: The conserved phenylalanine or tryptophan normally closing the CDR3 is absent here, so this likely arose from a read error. CDR3: CSASPPSSYEQYY. CDR3 bases: TGCAGTGCTAGCCCGCCGAGCTCCTACGAGCAGTACTAC. The rearrangement uses TRBV20-1 and TRBJ2-7, with D hard to call. Germline CDR1 and CDR2: DFQATT and SNEGSKA (reference sequence). The V gene lost 3 bases and the J gene lost 0 bases, with 9 bases spanning the gap. The CDR3 is made up of 13 amino acids.

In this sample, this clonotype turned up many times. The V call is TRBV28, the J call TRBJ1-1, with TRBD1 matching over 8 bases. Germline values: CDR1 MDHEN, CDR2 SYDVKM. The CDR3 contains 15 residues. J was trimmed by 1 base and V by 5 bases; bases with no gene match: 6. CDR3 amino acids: CASSAPGQENTEAFF. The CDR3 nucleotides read TGTGCCAGCAGTGCCCCGGGACAGGAGAACACTGAAGCTTTCTTT.

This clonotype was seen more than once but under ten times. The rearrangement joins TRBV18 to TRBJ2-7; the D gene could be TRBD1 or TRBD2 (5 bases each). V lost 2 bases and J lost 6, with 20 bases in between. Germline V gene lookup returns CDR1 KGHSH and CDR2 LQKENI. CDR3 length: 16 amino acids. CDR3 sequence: CASSPAILRGGGEQYF. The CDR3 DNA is TGTGCCAGCTCACCAGCCATATTGAGGGGTGGAGGCGAGCAGTACTTC.

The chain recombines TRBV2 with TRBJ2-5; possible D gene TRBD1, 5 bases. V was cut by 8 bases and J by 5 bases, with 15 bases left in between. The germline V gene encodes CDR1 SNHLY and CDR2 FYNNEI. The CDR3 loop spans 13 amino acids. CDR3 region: CASGASEPETQYF. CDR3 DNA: TGTGCCAGCGGGGCGTCCGAACCGGAGACCCAGTACTTC.

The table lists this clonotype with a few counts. This CDR3 is CASSLWGRAKNIQYF. Here the CDR3 DNA reads TGTGCCAGCAGTTTATGGGGAAGGGCCAAAAACATTCAGTACTTC. The chain is built from TRBV28 and TRBJ2-4; D remains unclear. V dropped 0 bases and J dropped 1 base, with 7 bases sitting between them. Germline-derived CDR1 and CDR2 are MDHEN and SYDVKM. The length of the CDR3 is 15 residues.

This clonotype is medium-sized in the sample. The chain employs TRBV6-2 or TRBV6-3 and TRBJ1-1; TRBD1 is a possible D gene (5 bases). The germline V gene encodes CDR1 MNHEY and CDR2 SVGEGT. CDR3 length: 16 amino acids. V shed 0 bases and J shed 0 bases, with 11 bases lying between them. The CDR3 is CASSYSPGRVNTEAFF. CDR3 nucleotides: TGTGCCAGCAGTTACTCCCCTGGCAGGGTGAACACTGAAGCTTTCTTT.